These 24 T cell receptor beta chains were sequenced from one sample in a study of cytomegalovirus exposure and HLA in healthy donors. The PCR contained 60 Vbeta and 13 Jbeta primers. Assay used: immunoSEQ multiplex PCR; TCRdb lists only in-frame clones, some missing. The sample yields about 100,000 clones, approximately 81% seen once. The specimen sequenced was PBMCs. The receptors derive from a male donor in good health and CMV-seropositive.

On this clone itself: This sample also contains other DNA sequences that code for the same CDR3. V usage is TRBV7-2 and J usage is TRBJ1-5; the D is unclear. The CDR3 has 14 amino acids. The germline V gene has CDR1 SGHTA and CDR2 FQGNSA. The V end was cut by 5 bases, the J end by 2 bases, with 10 bases between. The CDR3 reads CASSLTFGNQPQHF. CDR3 sequence (DNA): TGTGCCAGCAGCCTAACGTTTGGCAATCAGCCCCAGCATTTT.

V gene TRBV5-4 combines with J gene TRBJ2-5; the D is unclear. Near its end, the DNA agrees better with TRBJ2-7, so the J call may be wrong. CDR1 is SGHNT and CDR2 is YYREEE in the germline V gene (reference sequence). This CDR3 contains 14 residues. The CDR3 nucleotides are TGTGCCAGCAGCTTGGGAGGAAGCTCCTACGAGCAGTACTTC. Translated, it gives CASSLGGSSYEQYF.

As DNA, the CDR3 is TGCAGCGTTTCGGGGAAGGAGGCACACTACACAGATACGCAGTATTTT. As protein: CSVSGKEAHYTDTQYF. J is TRBJ2-3 and V is TRBV29-1; a weak D match, TRBD2 (5 bases). The germline V and J ends were trimmed by 5 bases and 2 bases, with 20 bases remaining between them. CDR1 SQVTM and CDR2 ANQGSEA come from the germline V gene. This CDR3 contains 16 residues.

The chain links TRBV2 to TRBJ2-1, with TRBD2 as a possible D gene (7 bases). Between the trimmed V and J ends, which lost 4 bases and 7 bases, there was a span of 14 bases. CDR3 length equals 14 residues. CDR1 is SNHLY and CDR2 is FYNNEI in the germline V gene. CDR3: CASSATRGLNEQFF. CDR3 coding DNA: TGTGCCAGCAGTGCTACGCGGGGGCTAAATGAGCAGTTCTTC. The full variable domain, with the rest looked up from reference TRBV2 and TRBJ2-1, is EPEVTQTPSHQVTQMGQEVILRCVPISNHLYFYWYRQILGQKVEFLVSFYNNEISEKSEIFDDQFSVERPDGSNFTLKIRSTKLEDSAMYFCASSATRGLNEQFFGPGTRLTVL.

This clone is a singleton in its sample. This chain uses TRBV7-2 with TRBJ1-6; no clear D. V was trimmed by 5 bases and J by 5 bases, leaving 16 bases between them. The CDR3 is 16 amino acids. CDR1 is SGHTA and CDR2 is FQGNSA in the germline V gene. The CDR3 DNA sequence: TGTGCCAGCAGCCCCAGTTGGAGATTGGATAATTCACCCCTCCACTTT. Encoded protein: CASSPSWRLDNSPLHF. The full variable domain, in which reference TRBV7-2 and TRBJ1-6 provide the parts outside the CDR3, is GAGVSQSPSNKVTEKGKDVELRCDPISGHTALYWYRQSLGQGLEFLIYFQGNSAPDKSGLPSDRFSAERTGGSVSTLTIQRTQQEDSAVYLCASSPSWRLDNSPLHFGNGTRLTVT.

This chain connects TRBV4-1 to TRBJ2-7, with 7 bases matching TRBD1. V shed 3 bases, J shed 3 bases, and the junction held 2 bases outside the gene matches. The CDR3 runs 13 residues. Per germline, CDR1 MGHRA and CDR2 YSYEKL. CDR3 DNA: TGCGCCAGCAGCCAGGGGGACAGCTACGAGCAGTACTTC. It is translated as CASSQGDSYEQYF.

V usage is TRBV28 and J usage is TRBJ1-1, with TRBD1 as a possible D gene (6 bases). V was clipped by 11 bases and J by 1 base, with 17 bases between them. In germline, CDR1 is MDHEN, CDR2 SYDVKM. This CDR3 has 14 amino acids. This CDR3 is CAHGGDNTNTEAFF. As DNA, the CDR3 is TGTGCCCATGGGGGGGACAATACGAACACTGAAGCTTTCTTT.

The chain has TRBV6-6 and TRBJ1-2, with 7 bases that match TRBD1. The CDR3 runs to 16 residues. V was clipped by 7 bases and J by 3 bases; unmatched bases: 14. The germline CDR1 and CDR2 sequences are MNHNY and SVGAGI (reference sequence). Here the CDR3 reads CASTRQGAAYDYGYTF. CDR3 DNA sequence: TGTGCCAGCACAAGACAGGGTGCCGCATATGACTATGGCTACACCTTC.

The J gene is TRBJ2-1, the V gene TRBV6-1; 8 positions agree with TRBD2. Germline loops: CDR1 MNHNS, CDR2 SASEGT. The CDR3 is 15 residues long. Unmatched junction bases numbered 7, after V lost 1 base and J lost 8 bases. The DNA of the CDR3 is TGTGCCAGCAGTGAAGGGTCGGGGGGGCGCCATGAGCAGTTCTTC. Translated: CASSEGSGGRHEQFF.

Here the CDR3 reads CASSQITGTGRNQPQHF. The CDR3 DNA sequence: TGTGCCAGCAGCCAAATAACCGGGACAGGGCGCAATCAGCCCCAGCATTTT. This sequence joins TRBV11-2 and TRBJ1-5; 9 bases agree with TRBD1. V gave up 5 bases and J gave up 2 bases; unmatched junction bases: 10. This CDR3 comprises 17 residues. The germline V gene has CDR1 SGHAT and CDR2 FQNNGV. The variable domain in full, with the rest retrieved from reference TRBV11-2 and TRBJ1-5, is EAGVAQSPRYKIIEKRQSVAFWCNPISGHATLYWYQQILGQGPKLLIQFQNNGVVDDSQLPKDRFSAERLKGVDSTLKIQPAKLEDSAVYLCASSQITGTGRNQPQHFGDGTRLSIL.

The genes are TRBV4-1 and TRBJ1-3; D might be TRBD1 (5 bases). This CDR3 is built from 16 residues. CDR1 is MGHRA, CDR2 YSYEKL, per germline. V lost 0 bases and J lost 0, with 9 bases in between. CDR3 sequence: CASSQETAFSGNTIYF. The CDR3 DNA follows: TGCGCCAGCAGCCAAGAGACAGCCTTCTCTGGAAACACCATATATTTT.

Only one count was recorded for this clone. For the CDR3, the DNA is TGTGCCAGCAACCTATGGAGGGGTGGGGAGCTGTTTTTT. Residues: CASNLWRGGELFF. This sequence joins TRBV6-5 and TRBJ2-2; perhaps TRBD2 as D (6 bases). V shed 7 bases and J shed 8 bases, with 14 bases lying between them. CDR1 and CDR2 (germline): MNHEY, SVGAGI. The CDR3 has 13 residues.

This clone was seen more than once but under ten times. V is TRBV7-9 and J is TRBJ1-2; 10 nucleotides match TRBD1. J gave up 8 bases and V 5 bases, and 8 bases lay outside the gene matches. The CDR3 covers 14 residues. Germline assignment: CDR1 SEHNR and CDR2 FQNEAQ (reference sequence). This chain's CDR3 is CASSRGDRGNGYTF. The DNA of the CDR3 is TGTGCCAGCAGCCGGGGGGACAGGGGAAACGGCTACACCTTC.

The V and J genes are TRBV7-8 and TRBJ1-5; D gene unclear. Germline CDR1 SGHVS, CDR2 FQNEAQ. Trimming shortened V by 6 bases and J by 4 bases, and 13 bases separated the two germline ends. This CDR3 contains 14 residues. The CDR3 nucleotides read TGTGCCAGCAGTCTAACGGGAGCAAATCAGCCCCAGCATTTT. Protein sequence: CASSLTGANQPQHF.

The gene calls are TRBV14 and TRBJ2-1, with 10 bases fitting TRBD2. V was pared by 4 bases and J by 9 bases, with 9 bases of the junction left unmatched. CDR1 SGHDN and CDR2 FVKESK come from the germline V gene. CDR3 length equals 15 residues. This CDR3 is CASSRKRGGHGEQFF. The CDR3 bases are TGTGCCAGCAGCCGTAAGCGGGGGGGCCATGGTGAGCAGTTCTTC. Full variable domain (outside the CDR3, taken from reference TRBV14 and TRBJ2-1): EAGVTQFPSHSVIEKGQTVTLRCDPISGHDNLYWYRRVMGKEIKFLLHFVKESKQDESGMPNNRFLAERTGGTYSTLKVQPAELEDSGVYFCASSRKRGGHGEQFFGPGTRLTVL.

This clone was seen once. V usage is TRBV19 and J usage is TRBJ2-1, with a tentative D call TRBD2 (6 bases). The V gene lost 5 bases and the J gene lost 0 bases, with 14 bases spanning the gap. The CDR3 is 16 residues long. The V gene's germline CDR1 is LNHDA and CDR2 SQIVND (reference sequence). In nucleotides, the CDR3 is TGTGCCAGTAGTTCCCTAGCGTTAAGCTCCTACAATGAGCAGTTCTTC. It specifies CASSSLALSSYNEQFF.

Details on this clone: A junction boundary mismatches the germline segment, possibly from a read error. The chain is built from TRBV4-3 and TRBJ2-3; 7 bases match TRBD1. The CDR3 length is 15 residues. In germline, CDR1 is LGHNA, CDR2 YSLEER. CDR3 sequence: CASRQGQASTDTQYF. The DNA of the CDR3 is TGCGCCAGCAGGCAAGGACAGGCTAGCACAGATACGCAGTATTTT.

There are a few counts of this clone. The chain joins TRBV5-1 to TRBJ2-5; TRBD2 matches 8 bases. This CDR3 region has 15 residues. The germline CDR1 and CDR2 sequences are SGHRS and YFSETQ. J lost 6 bases, V lost 3 bases, and 10 bases had no gene match. CDR3 DNA sequence: TGCGCCAGCAGCTCCGTCCGGGGGGGCCGGAAGACCCAGTACTTC. It translates to CASSSVRGGRKTQYF.

The chain joins TRBV6-4 to TRBJ2-7, with a tentative D call TRBD1 (6 bases). Germline CDR1 MRHNA, CDR2 SNTAGT. Trimming cost V 2 bases and J 2 bases, with 13 bases left between them. This CDR3 is built from 15 residues. The CDR3, as DNA: TGTGCCAGCAGTGACAACAGGGTAAGAGCCTACGAGCAGTACTTC. Translated: CASSDNRVRAYEQYF.

The V and J genes are TRBV5-4 and TRBJ2-3; 9 nucleotides align to TRBD1. The V segment lost 4 bases and the J segment 5 bases; nucleotides outside the gene matches: 8. CDR1 is SGHNT, CDR2 YYREEE, per germline (reference sequence). The CDR3 runs to 15 residues. The CDR3 sequence: CASSPGQGNGDTQYF. CDR3 sequence (DNA): TGTGCCAGCAGCCCGGGACAGGGAAATGGAGATACGCAGTATTTT.

The chain joins TRBV29-1 to TRBJ2-7; possible D gene TRBD2, 5 bases. V was pared by 4 bases and J by 0 bases, with 7 bases between. The CDR3 runs 12 residues. Per germline, CDR1 SQVTM and CDR2 ANQGSEA. DNA for the CDR3: TGCAGCGTTGGAGGGCTCTCCTACGAGCAGTACTTC. The encoded protein is CSVGGLSYEQYF.

Comment on this clone: A junction end diverges from the germline sequence, so it may reflect a read error. The chain employs TRBV29-1 and TRBJ2-7; TRBD1 matches at 7 bases. The CDR3 spans 14 residues. Germline-derived CDR1 and CDR2 are SQVTM and ANQGSEA. CDR3 sequence reads: CSARPWTGSDEQYF. The CDR3 bases are TGCAGCGCCCGACCTTGGACAGGCTCCGACGAGCAGTACTTC.

The chain joins TRBV19 to TRBJ1-2, with D unclear. The ends were cut back, 3 bases at V and 4 bases at J, with 9 bases in the middle. The germline gives CDR1 LNHDA, CDR2 SQIVND (reference sequence). CDR3 length: 13 amino acids. In DNA, the CDR3 is TGTGCCAGTAGTATCAATACGGGCTATGGCTACACCTTC. Its protein is CASSINTGYGYTF.

This clone was counted once. V gene TRBV27 combines with J gene TRBJ2-1; no clear D gene. Germline V gene data show CDR1 as MNHEY and CDR2 as SMNVEV (reference sequence). Trimming shortened V by 5 bases and J by 4 bases, and 9 bases separated the two germline ends. This CDR3 has 13 amino acids. The CDR3 loop reads CASSPRGYNEQFF. CDR3 bases: TGTGCCAGCAGTCCGCGCGGTTACAATGAGCAGTTCTTC.